Included here is one T cell receptor (beta chain) sequence, with context. The data were obtained in a study of cytomegalovirus exposure and HLA in healthy donors. The wider study: Out of around 360 genotyped donors, roughly 78% belonged to the Caucasian-associated ancestry cluster.

J lost 3 bases, V lost 7 bases, and 6 bases had no gene match. CDR3 length: 13 residues. Looked up from germline, CDR1 is SGHDT and CDR2 is YYEEEE. In the PCR, 60 Vbeta and 13 Jbeta primers were used. Original processing methods: Unique TCR beta chains totaled about 73 million in a later count, with around 11 million of them shared. Sequencing used immunoSEQ multiplex PCR; TCRdb keeps in-frame clones, though not all of them. Clone size and the V and J calls come from that table; the DNA yielded D and trimming. This sample's table reports around 100,000 clones. The TCR originated in a man aged 35-49 years in good health and CMV-seronegative. The sequenced material came from PBMCs. The rearrangement uses TRBV5-6 and TRBJ1-1; the match to TRBD1 covers 7 bases. The CDR3 coding sequence is TGTGCCAGCCTTGGGACAGATCACACTGAAGCTTTCTTT. It yields the protein CASLGTDHTEAFF.